These 17 T cell receptor beta chains originate from one sample sequenced in a study of technical replicates of blood from a few donors. Profiled with immunoSEQ multiplex PCR; TCRdb holds only in-frame clones, not every one. The table includes around 100,000 clones, around 96% detected once. Material for sequencing was T cells isolated from PBMCs. These receptors were collected from a human donor in good health.

This chain uses TRBV6-5 with TRBJ1-5; D may be TRBD1 (5 bases). Germline CDR1 and CDR2: MNHEY and SVGAGI. The CDR3 length is 13 residues. Trimming took off 8 bases at V and 3 bases at J, with 11 bases between the two ends. CDR3 DNA: TGTGCCAGCGGGCAGGGCTACAATCAGCCCCAGCATTTT. It translates to CASGQGYNQPQHF.

V usage is TRBV4-2 and J usage is TRBJ2-7; 10 bases agree with TRBD1. CDR1 LGHNA and CDR2 YNFKEQ come from the germline V gene. There are 15 residues in the CDR3. J was trimmed by 5 bases and V by 1 base; bases with no gene match: 5. This CDR3 is CASSQVLGTGDEQYF. CDR3 DNA: TGTGCCAGCAGCCAAGTACTGGGGACAGGGGACGAGCAGTACTTC.

This chain's CDR3 is CARSCPERGFKSFF. In DNA, the CDR3 is TGTGCCAGAAGCTGCCCGGAACGAGGGTTTAAGTCTTTCTTT. This sequence joins TRBV5-3 and TRBJ1-1; D is unclear. TRBV5-3 is recorded as an ORF, its role being uncertain. The CDR3 contains 14 residues. V dropped 3 bases and J dropped 12 bases, with 21 bases sitting between them.

The chain employs TRBV2 and TRBJ1-4; a weak D match, TRBD1 (5 bases). Germline CDR1 reads SNHLY; CDR2 reads FYNNEI. The CDR3 has 15 amino acids. V was pared by 8 bases and J by 4 bases, with 17 bases between. CDR3 amino acids: CASSPARGNNEKLFF. The CDR3 nucleotides read TGTGCCAGCTCTCCCGCGCGGGGGAATAATGAAAAACTGTTTTTT.

CDR3 DNA sequence: TGTGCCAGCAGCTCAACAACGCCCAATCAGCCCCAGCATTTT. This gives the protein CASSSTTPNQPQHF. The chain has TRBV7-2 and TRBJ1-5; the D is unclear. The CDR3 length is 14 residues. Germline loops: CDR1 SGHTA, CDR2 FQGNSA. Between the trimmed V and J ends, which lost 4 bases and 3 bases, there was a span of 10 bases.

The chain joins TRBV6-1 to TRBJ1-1; maybe TRBD1 (6 bases). Germline V gives CDR1 MNHNS, CDR2 SASEGT. This CDR3 is 17 amino acids long. V was pared by 2 bases and J by 3 bases, with 19 bases between. For the CDR3, the DNA is TGTGCCAGCAGTGAAACAGGGCGTCGGATTTCTGACACTGAAGCTTTCTTT. Its translation: CASSETGRRISDTEAFF.

The chain is built from TRBV5-1 and TRBJ2-3; D may be TRBD2 (7 bases). This CDR3 comprises 16 residues. Germline V gene data show CDR1 as SGHRS and CDR2 as YFSETQ. The V end was cut by 0 bases, the J end by 5 bases, with 16 bases between. The CDR3: CASSLEGGAAGDTQYF. DNA of the CDR3: TGCGCCAGCAGCTTGGAGGGGGGGGCCGCGGGAGATACGCAGTATTTT.

The chain combines TRBV28 with TRBJ1-1; 10 bases match TRBD1. The length of the CDR3 is 14 residues. The V and J ends lost 7 bases and 2 bases, in that order; junction bases with no gene match: 4. Germline CDR1 and CDR2: MDHEN and SYDVKM. The CDR3 here is CASIRQGANTEAFF. The CDR3 DNA reads TGTGCCAGCATCCGACAGGGGGCTAACACTGAAGCTTTCTTT.

The V call is TRBV2, the J call TRBJ2-1; D not certain. With 1 base removed from V and 13 bases from J, the gap between germline ends came to 8 bases. Germline CDR1 and CDR2: SNHLY and FYNNEI. CDR3 length: 11 amino acids. CDR3 loop: CASSEVLLQFF. Written as DNA, the CDR3 is TGTGCCAGCAGTGAAGTCCTTCTCCAGTTCTTC.

The V call is TRBV5-1, the J call TRBJ2-7; D is perhaps TRBD2 (5 bases). CDR3 length: 11 amino acids. V lost 4 bases and J lost 3, with 5 bases in between. Germline CDR1 reads SGHRS; CDR2 reads YFSETQ. CDR3 in amino acids: CASSGGYEQYF. For the CDR3, the DNA is TGCGCCAGCAGCGGAGGCTACGAGCAGTACTTC.

The V call is TRBV2, the J call TRBJ1-1, with D uncertain. This CDR3 has 13 amino acids. Trimming stripped 7 bases from V and 0 bases from J, with 9 bases between. Germline assignment: CDR1 SNHLY and CDR2 FYNNEI. Here the CDR3 DNA reads TGTGCCAGCACCCAGATTATGAACACTGAAGCTTTCTTT. As protein: CASTQIMNTEAFF.

The gene calls are TRBV9 and TRBJ2-1; D is ambiguous. Germline V gene sequence: CDR1 SGDLS, CDR2 YYNGEE. CDR3 size: 15 residues. V lost 4 bases to trimming and J lost 0 bases, with 11 bases between them. As DNA, the CDR3 is TGTGCCAGCAGCTCGCGACAAGGCTCCTACAATGAGCAGTTCTTC. This encodes CASSSRQGSYNEQFF. The entire variable domain, with the rest obtained from reference TRBV9 and TRBJ2-1, is as follows: DSGVTQTPKHLITATGQRVTLRCSPRSGDLSVYWYQQSLDQGLQFLIQYYNGEERAKGNILERFSAQQFPDLHSELNLSSLELGDSALYFCASSSRQGSYNEQFFGPGTRLTVL.

The chain has TRBV9 and TRBJ1-2; the match to TRBD1 covers 7 bases. Trimming removed 0 bases from V and 4 bases from J; junction bases left unmatched: 12. CDR3 length: 17 residues. CDR1 and CDR2 (germline): SGDLS, YYNGEE. CDR3 bases: TGTGCCAGCAGCGTAGCTGAGGAGGCAGGGGGATTCTATGGCTACACCTTC. This encodes CASSVAEEAGGFYGYTF.

This chain connects TRBV2 to TRBJ2-1, with TRBD1 matching over 7 bases. From germline, CDR1 is SNHLY and CDR2 FYNNEI. Germline trimming cut 5 bases from V and 0 bases from J; bases unmatched to any gene: 7. The CDR3 has 16 amino acids. The CDR3 protein is CASSQYGTDSYNEQFF. CDR3 nucleotides: TGTGCCAGCAGTCAGTACGGGACAGACTCCTACAATGAGCAGTTCTTC.

V is TRBV9 and J is TRBJ1-1; 8 bases are shared with TRBD1. The ends lost 2 bases at V and 0 bases at J; junction bases unmatched: 6. This CDR3 spans 16 amino acids. CDR1 and CDR2 (germline): SGDLS, YYNGEE. The CDR3 region is CASSVVPTGVNTEAFF. CDR3 nucleotide sequence: TGTGCCAGCAGCGTCGTCCCGACAGGGGTGAACACTGAAGCTTTCTTT.

The chain carries TRBV5-1 and TRBJ2-2; 8 bases fit TRBD1. This CDR3 is built from 13 residues. V trimming: 9 bases; J trimming: 4 bases; junction bases outside the gene matches: 5. CDR1 SGHRS and CDR2 YFSETQ come from the germline V gene. The CDR3 coding sequence is TGCGCCACCCGGACAGGGAGCACCGGGGAGCTGTTTTTT. The encoded protein is CATRTGSTGELFF.

V usage is TRBV7-2 and J usage is TRBJ2-1, with TRBD1 identical over 7 bases. Germline V gene sequence: CDR1 SGHTA, CDR2 FQGNSA. J lost 4 bases, V lost 5 bases, and 11 bases had no gene match. CDR3 length: 16 amino acids. CDR3 loop: CASSRNAGTVYNEQFF. CDR3 DNA: TGTGCCAGCAGCCGTAACGCCGGGACAGTATACAATGAGCAGTTCTTC.